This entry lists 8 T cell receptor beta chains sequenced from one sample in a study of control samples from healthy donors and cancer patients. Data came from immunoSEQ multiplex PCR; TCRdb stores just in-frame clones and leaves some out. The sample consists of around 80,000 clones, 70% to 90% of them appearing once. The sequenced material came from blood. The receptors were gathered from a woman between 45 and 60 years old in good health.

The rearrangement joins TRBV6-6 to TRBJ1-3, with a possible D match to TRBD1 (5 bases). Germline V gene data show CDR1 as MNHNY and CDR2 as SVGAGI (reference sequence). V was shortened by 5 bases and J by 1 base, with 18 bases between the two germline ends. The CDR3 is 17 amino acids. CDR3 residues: CASSHNRGRLSGNTIYF. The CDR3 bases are TGTGCCAGCAGTCACAATAGGGGCCGACTATCTGGAAACACCATATATTTT.

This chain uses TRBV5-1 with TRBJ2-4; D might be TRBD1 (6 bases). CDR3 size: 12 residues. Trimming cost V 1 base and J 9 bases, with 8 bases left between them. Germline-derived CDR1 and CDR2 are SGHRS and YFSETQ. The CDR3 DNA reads TGCGCCAGCAGCTTGCAGGGGTCCATTCAGTACTTC. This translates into CASSLQGSIQYF.

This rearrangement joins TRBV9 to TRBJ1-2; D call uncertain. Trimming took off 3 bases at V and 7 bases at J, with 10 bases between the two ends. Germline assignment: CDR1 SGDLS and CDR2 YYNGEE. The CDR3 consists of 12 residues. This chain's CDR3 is CASSATTSGYTF. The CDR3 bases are TGTGCCAGCAGCGCCACTACCTCTGGCTACACCTTC.

CDR3 residues: CASSGRDRKIYEQYF. The CDR3 DNA reads TGTGCCAGCAGCGGACGGGACAGGAAGATCTACGAGCAGTACTTC. The rearrangement links TRBV11-2 to TRBJ2-7; TRBD1 aligns across 8 bases. Germline V gene lookup returns CDR1 SGHAT and CDR2 FQNNGV. There are 15 residues in the CDR3. V lost 5 bases and J lost 3; bases outside the gene matches: 9.

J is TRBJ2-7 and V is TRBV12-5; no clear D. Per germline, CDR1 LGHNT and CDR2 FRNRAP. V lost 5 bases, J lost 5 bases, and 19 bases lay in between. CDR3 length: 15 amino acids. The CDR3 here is CASGDAGRPRDEQYF. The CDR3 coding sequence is TGTGCTAGTGGTGATGCAGGAAGGCCTCGGGACGAGCAGTACTTC. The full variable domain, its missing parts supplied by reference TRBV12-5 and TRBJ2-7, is DARVTQTPRHKVTEMGQEVTMRCQPILGHNTVFWYRQTMMQGLELLAYFRNRAPLDDSGMPKDRFSAEMPDATLATLKIQPSEPRDSAVYFCASGDAGRPRDEQYFGPGTRLTVT.

The CDR3 loop is CAISEPAEPQHF. CDR3 DNA sequence: TGTGCCATCAGTGAGCCAGCCGAGCCCCAGCATTTT. V and J are TRBV10-3 and TRBJ1-5; D uncertain. The CDR3 totals 12 residues. Germline loops: CDR1 ENHRY, CDR2 SYGVKD. Trimming took 2 bases from V and 8 from J, leaving 7 bases between them.

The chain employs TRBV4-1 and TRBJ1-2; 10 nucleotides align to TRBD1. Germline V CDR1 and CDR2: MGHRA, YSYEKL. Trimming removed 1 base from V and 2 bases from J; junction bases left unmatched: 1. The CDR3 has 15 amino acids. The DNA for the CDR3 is TGCGCCAGCAGCCAAGGACAGGGGGCCAACTATGGCTACACCTTC. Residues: CASSQGQGANYGYTF.

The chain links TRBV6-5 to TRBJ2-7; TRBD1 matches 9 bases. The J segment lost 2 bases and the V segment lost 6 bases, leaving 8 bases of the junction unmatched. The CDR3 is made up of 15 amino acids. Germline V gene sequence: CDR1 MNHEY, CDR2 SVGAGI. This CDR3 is CASSPRQGGPYEQYF. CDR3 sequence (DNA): TGTGCCAGCAGCCCAAGACAGGGGGGACCCTACGAGCAGTACTTC.